These 26 T cell receptor beta chains were sequenced from one sample in a study of cytomegalovirus exposure and HLA in healthy donors. This PCR relied on a set of 60 Vbeta primers and 13 Jbeta primers. Here immunoSEQ multiplex PCR was the method, and the copy in TCRdb shows in-frame clones only, minus some. Seen here are just over 65,000 clones, 70% to 90% observed once, and the top ten hold roughly 6.8%. Sequencing was performed on PBMCs. All receptors derive from a human donor in good health.

V gene TRBV2 combines with J gene TRBJ1-6; D not certain. Germline loops: CDR1 SNHLY, CDR2 FYNNEI. This CDR3 has 13 residues. V lost 6 bases and J lost 5, with 8 bases in between. CDR3 in amino acids: CASRGRDNSPLHF. The CDR3 bases are TGTGCCAGCAGGGGGAGGGATAATTCACCCCTCCACTTT.

The rearrangement links TRBV7-6 to TRBJ2-2; the match to TRBD2 covers 8 bases. In germline, CDR1 is SGHVS, CDR2 FNYEAQ. The CDR3 extends over 16 amino acids. Losses at the gene ends were 5 bases for V and 0 bases for J; bases not matched to a gene: 5. DNA of the CDR3: TGTGCCAGCAGCCTTAGCGGGGACCCGAACACCGGGGAGCTGTTTTTT. It yields the protein CASSLSGDPNTGELFF.

V usage is TRBV11-3 and J usage is TRBJ1-5; possibly TRBD1 for D (5 bases). CDR1 is SGHNT, CDR2 YENEEA, per germline. The V end lost 1 base, the J end lost 0 bases, and 19 bases lay between the germline ends. The CDR3 is 19 residues long. CDR3 DNA: TGTGCCAGCAGCTTAGGGAGGGGTCGTGTATGCCATAGCAATCAGCCCCAGCATTTT. Protein: CASSLGRGRVCHSNQPQHF. Drawing the rest from reference TRBV11-3 and TRBJ1-5, the complete variable domain is EAGVVQSPRYKIIEKKQPVAFWCNPISGHNTLYWYLQNLGQGPELLIRYENEEAVDDSQLPKDRFSAERLKGVDSTLKIQPAELGDSAVYLCASSLGRGRVCHSNQPQHFGDGTRLSIL.

This clone has a single count. The V gene is TRBV7-2, the J gene TRBJ1-3; 7 bases agree with TRBD1. Germline loops: CDR1 SGHTA, CDR2 FQGNSA. The V gene end was trimmed by 2 bases and the J gene end by 2 bases; junction bases not matched to a gene: 3. The CDR3 is 15 amino acids. The CDR3 spells CASSLYTGAGNTIYF. The CDR3 DNA reads as TGTGCCAGCAGCTTATACACAGGGGCTGGAAACACCATATATTTT.

This chain uses TRBV6-1 with TRBJ1-6; 8 bases fit TRBD1. The CDR3 contains 14 residues. The germline V gene encodes CDR1 MNHNS and CDR2 SASEGT. Germline trimming cut 10 bases from V and 8 bases from J; bases unmatched to any gene: 10. In DNA, the CDR3 is TGTGCCACGAAGGGACAGGCGCGAGATTCACCCCTCCACTTT. Its protein product is CATKGQARDSPLHF.

The chain links TRBV7-9 to TRBJ2-3, with 9 bases matching TRBD2. J was trimmed by 0 bases and V by 3 bases; bases with no gene match: 10. The germline V gene has CDR1 SEHNR and CDR2 FQNEAQ (reference sequence). CDR3 length equals 18 residues. CDR3 DNA: TGTGCCAGCAGCTTCGGTAGCGGGGGCCTAATTAGCACAGATACGCAGTATTTT. It codes for CASSFGSGGLISTDTQYF.

The J gene is TRBJ2-3, the V gene TRBV5-4; TRBD2 aligns across 7 bases. The CDR3 has 15 residues. Germline CDR1 SGHNT, CDR2 YYREEE (reference sequence). The ends lost 2 bases at V and 3 bases at J; junction bases unmatched: 6. CDR3 nucleotide sequence: TGTGCCAGCAGCTTAAGGACTAGGGATACAGATACGCAGTATTTT. This translates into CASSLRTRDTDTQYF.

The chain links TRBV11-2 to TRBJ2-7, with 10 bases fitting TRBD2. The ends lost 1 base at V and 6 bases at J; junction bases unmatched: 3. Germline CDR1 reads SGHAT; CDR2 reads FQNNGV. This CDR3 comprises 14 residues. The CDR3 loop is CASSLAGTSVEQYF. The CDR3 nucleotides are TGTGCCAGCAGCTTAGCGGGGACTAGCGTCGAGCAGTACTTC.

This sequence joins TRBV15 and TRBJ2-3, with D possibly being TRBD1 (6 bases). Trimming shortened V by 1 base and J by 0 bases, and 11 bases separated the two germline ends. Germline-derived CDR1 and CDR2 are LNHNV and YYDKDF (reference sequence). This CDR3 comprises 16 residues. The DNA of the CDR3 is TGTGCCACCAGCAGAGCTGGGGGCCCTAGCACAGATACGCAGTATTTT. Residues: CATSRAGGPSTDTQYF.

Details on this clone: Other DNA sequences within the sample encode an identical CDR3. The V gene is TRBV5-4, the J gene TRBJ2-1; TRBD2 might be the D (6 bases). The CDR3 totals 16 residues. Germline V gene sequence: CDR1 SGHNT, CDR2 YYREEE (reference sequence). The ends were cut back, 0 bases at V and 1 base at J, with 11 bases in the middle. CDR3 amino acids: CASSLGGGSSYNEQFF. The CDR3 DNA reads TGTGCCAGCAGCTTGGGTGGGGGGTCTTCCTACAATGAGCAGTTCTTC.

The V call is TRBV5-6, the J call TRBJ2-2; D remains ambiguous. The CDR3 contains 16 residues. V lost 4 bases, J lost 4 bases, and 17 bases lay in between. Per germline, CDR1 SGHDT and CDR2 YYEEEE. The CDR3 here is CASSPISQASTGELFF. Written as DNA, the CDR3 is TGTGCCAGCAGCCCAATCTCGCAGGCCAGCACCGGGGAGCTGTTTTTT.

On this clone itself: Other nucleotide sequences in the sample specify the same CDR3. The chain recombines TRBV5-4 with TRBJ2-7; 8 bases agree with TRBD1. Germline CDR1 and CDR2: SGHNT and YYREEE (reference sequence). The CDR3 loop spans 14 amino acids. The J segment lost 2 bases and the V segment lost 4 bases, leaving 5 bases of the junction unmatched. The DNA for the CDR3 is TGTGCCAGCAGCCTCGGACAGGGCCCCTACGAGCAGTACTTC. Translated, it gives CASSLGQGPYEQYF. The full variable domain, in which reference TRBV5-4 and TRBJ2-7 provide the parts outside the CDR3, is ETGVTQSPTHLIKTRGQQVTLRCSSQSGHNTVSWYQQALGQGPQFIFQYYREEENGRGNFPPRFSGLQFPNYSSELNVNALELDDSALYLCASSLGQGPYEQYFGPGTRLTVT.

This chain links TRBV5-4 with TRBJ1-2; unclear D gene. Germline values: CDR1 SGHNT, CDR2 YYREEE (reference sequence). The V gene lost 7 bases and the J gene lost 2 bases, with 12 bases spanning the gap. The CDR3 sequence is 13 residues long. CDR3 nucleotides: TGTGCCAGCGGGGAGGGTATCAACTATGGCTACACCTTC. It translates to CASGEGINYGYTF.

The chain couples TRBV10-3 to TRBJ1-4; D is uncertain. Germline V gene sequence: CDR1 ENHRY, CDR2 SYGVKD. The CDR3 extends over 16 amino acids. Trimming left V 6 bases short and J 4 bases short, with 18 bases between. The CDR3 loop is CAISARGVSSNEKLFF. The CDR3 DNA reads as TGTGCCATCAGCGCTCGTGGAGTCAGCAGTAATGAAAAACTGTTTTTT.

The gene calls are TRBV13 and TRBJ1-3; D is undetermined. Germline loops: CDR1 PRHDT, CDR2 FYEKMQ (reference sequence). The CDR3 sequence is 14 residues long. Trimming cost V 5 bases and J 3 bases, with 11 bases left between them. CDR3 residues: CASSRPGGGNTIYF. The CDR3 DNA reads TGTGCCAGCAGCCGACCCGGAGGTGGAAACACCATATATTTT.

V is TRBV7-9 and J is TRBJ1-6; a weak D match, TRBD1 (5 bases). The CDR3 has 13 amino acids. Germline V CDR1 and CDR2: SEHNR, FQNEAQ (reference sequence). V dropped 5 bases and J dropped 13 bases, with 15 bases sitting between them. The CDR3 DNA reads as TGTGCCAGCAGCCTAAAGGAGGGGACCCCCCTCCACTTT. As protein: CASSLKEGTPLHF.

This clone was recorded a few times. The rearrangement joins TRBV7-2 to TRBJ2-1; 7 bases are a match to TRBD2. Germline CDR1 and CDR2: SGHTA and FQGNSA. V lost 4 bases and J lost 4; bases outside the gene matches: 7. The length of the CDR3 is 15 residues. The CDR3 loop is CASSSWTRGYNEQFF. The CDR3 DNA reads as TGTGCCAGCAGCTCTTGGACTAGGGGATACAATGAGCAGTTCTTC.

The chain uses TRBV5-1 and TRBJ1-1; D unresolved. CDR3 length: 15 residues. Germline V gives CDR1 SGHRS, CDR2 YFSETQ. V was clipped by 0 bases and J by 0 bases, with 9 bases between them. The CDR3 DNA reads TGCGCCAGCAGCTTGGTGCGGGGTCTGAACACTGAAGCTTTCTTT. Residues: CASSLVRGLNTEAFF.

The genes are TRBV5-4 and TRBJ2-7; TRBD2 aligns across 12 bases. In germline, CDR1 is SGHNT, CDR2 YYREEE (reference sequence). This CDR3 spans 17 amino acids. V lost 4 bases and J lost 0; bases outside the gene matches: 8. DNA for the CDR3: TGTGCCAGCAGCCAAACTAGCGGGGGGAGGAGCTCCTACGAGCAGTACTTC. Amino acids: CASSQTSGGRSSYEQYF.

This chain links TRBV5-5 with TRBJ2-7; 12 bases align to TRBD1. Losses at the gene ends were 3 bases for V and 6 bases for J; bases not matched to a gene: 7. Germline V gene data show CDR1 as SGHKS and CDR2 as YYEKEE (reference sequence). This CDR3 spans 15 amino acids. In nucleotides, the CDR3 is TGTGCCAGCAGCTCACCGGGACAGGGGGCCCGCGAGCAGTACTTC. This codes for CASSSPGQGAREQYF.

The chain combines TRBV11-1 with TRBJ2-7; D uncertain. CDR1 and CDR2 (germline): SGHAT, FQDESV (reference sequence). V dropped 1 base and J dropped 2 bases, with 12 bases sitting between them. The CDR3 contains 15 residues. CDR3 DNA sequence: TGTGCCAGCAGCTTAGAAGACACTGTGACCTACGAGCAGTACTTC. As protein: CASSLEDTVTYEQYF.

The J gene is TRBJ2-5, the V gene TRBV6-1; 7 bases match TRBD1. CDR3 length equals 14 residues. Per the germline V gene, CDR1 is MNHNS and CDR2 is SASEGT. V dropped 6 bases and J dropped 2; count of bases not matched to a gene: 6. This chain's CDR3 is CASRFDRAQETQYF. For the CDR3, the DNA is TGTGCCAGCAGGTTCGACAGGGCTCAAGAGACCCAGTACTTC.

This rearrangement joins TRBV5-1 to TRBJ2-3; a possible D gene is TRBD2 (5 bases). Germline values: CDR1 SGHRS, CDR2 YFSETQ. The CDR3 spans 14 residues. Trimming took 0 bases from V and 2 from J, leaving 7 bases between them. CDR3 amino acids: CASSLAGDTDTQYF. The DNA for the CDR3 is TGCGCCAGCAGCTTGGCCGGGGACACAGATACGCAGTATTTT.

This rearrangement joins TRBV19 to TRBJ2-1; D is ambiguous. With 6 bases removed from V and 10 bases from J, the gap between germline ends came to 16 bases. Germline V gene lookup returns CDR1 LNHDA and CDR2 SQIVND (reference sequence). CDR3 length: 13 residues. CDR3 in DNA: TGTGCCAGTAGGACCGACAAAACCAGGGAGCAGTTCTTC. As protein: CASRTDKTREQFF.

The V and J genes are TRBV10-2 and TRBJ2-3, with D maybe TRBD2 (6 bases). Germline V gene lookup returns CDR1 WSHSY and CDR2 SAAADI. V dropped 10 bases and J dropped 3 bases, with 17 bases sitting between them. This CDR3 comprises 14 residues. As DNA, the CDR3 is TGCGCCACTTCTCTGACGGGGGTAACAGATACGCAGTATTTT. This gives the protein CATSLTGVTDTQYF.

This clone was detected only a few times. CDR3 sequence (DNA): TGCGCCAGCAGCCAAGCCGCTCAACTTAACTATGGCTACACCTTC. It is translated as CASSQAAQLNYGYTF. The J gene is TRBJ1-2, the V gene TRBV4-1, with no clear D. The germline V gene encodes CDR1 MGHRA and CDR2 YSYEKL. The CDR3 consists of 15 residues. V was pared by 1 base and J by 1 base, with 10 bases between.